The clone carrying this TCR beta chain turned up a few times. Its antigen is unidentified. This sample is drawn from a study of T-cell memory formation after mild COVID-19. Study-level background: Largely, TCR clusters stayed within a single donor. Study-level findings and limits: Shrinking CD4+ clones resided mostly in CM and EM, and CD8+ ones in EMRA.

One entry per CDR3 protein, called by TCRdb with MiXCR from the 5' RACE reads. The table has 190,000 or so distinct CDR3 sequences, 20% to 25% seen once; the top ten hold 20% to 25%. The V and J ends lost 6 bases and 4 bases respectively, with 15 bases between them. There are 13 residues in the CDR3. The germline V gene encodes CDR1 SQVTM and CDR2 ANQGSEA. The chain recombines TRBV29-1 with TRBJ1-2, with D perhaps matching TRBD1 (6 bases). This TCR was recovered from an adult woman who had mild COVID-19 (a few samples of this study predate the infection). Cell type and time point are not known. The sample consisted of PBMCs or a T cell subset sorted from them (not recorded which). This CDR3 is CSVEKTGRYGYTF. The CDR3, as DNA: TGCAGCGTGGAAAAAACAGGGCGCTATGGCTACACCTTC.